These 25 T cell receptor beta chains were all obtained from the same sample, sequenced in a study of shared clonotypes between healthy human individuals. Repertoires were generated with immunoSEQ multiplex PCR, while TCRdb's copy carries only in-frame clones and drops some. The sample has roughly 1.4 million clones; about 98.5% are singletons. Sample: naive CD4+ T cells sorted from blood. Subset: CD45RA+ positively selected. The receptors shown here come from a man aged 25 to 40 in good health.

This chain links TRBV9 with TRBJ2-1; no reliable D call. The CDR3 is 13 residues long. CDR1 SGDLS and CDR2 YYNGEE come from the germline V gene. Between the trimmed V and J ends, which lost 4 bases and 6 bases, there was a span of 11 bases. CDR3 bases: TGTGCCAGCAGCTCTCGCCCCGGCAATGAGCAGTTCTTC. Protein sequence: CASSSRPGNEQFF.

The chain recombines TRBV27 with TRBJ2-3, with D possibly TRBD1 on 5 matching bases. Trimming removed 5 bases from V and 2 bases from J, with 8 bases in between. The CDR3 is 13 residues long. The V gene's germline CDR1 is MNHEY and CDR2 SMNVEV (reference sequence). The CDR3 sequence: CASSTGATDTQYF. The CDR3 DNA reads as TGTGCCAGCAGTACTGGGGCCACAGATACGCAGTATTTT.

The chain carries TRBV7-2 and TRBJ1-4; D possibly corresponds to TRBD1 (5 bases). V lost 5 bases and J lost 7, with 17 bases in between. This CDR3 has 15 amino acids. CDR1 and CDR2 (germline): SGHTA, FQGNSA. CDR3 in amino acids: CASSVYLTAIEKLFF. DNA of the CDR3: TGTGCCAGCAGCGTTTACTTGACAGCTATTGAAAAACTGTTTTTT. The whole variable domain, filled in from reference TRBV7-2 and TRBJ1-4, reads GAGVSQSPSNKVTEKGKDVELRCDPISGHTALYWYRQSLGQGLEFLIYFQGNSAPDKSGLPSDRFSAERTGGSVSTLTIQRTQQEDSAVYLCASSVYLTAIEKLFFGSGTQLSVL.

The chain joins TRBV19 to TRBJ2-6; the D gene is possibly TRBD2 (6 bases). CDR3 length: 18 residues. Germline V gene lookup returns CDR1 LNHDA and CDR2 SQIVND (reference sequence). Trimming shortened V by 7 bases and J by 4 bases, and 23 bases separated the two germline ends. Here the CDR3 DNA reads TGTGCCAGTACCCATCCGACTAGTAGGTCGTCGGGGGCCAACGTCCTGACTTTC. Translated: CASTHPTSRSSGANVLTF.

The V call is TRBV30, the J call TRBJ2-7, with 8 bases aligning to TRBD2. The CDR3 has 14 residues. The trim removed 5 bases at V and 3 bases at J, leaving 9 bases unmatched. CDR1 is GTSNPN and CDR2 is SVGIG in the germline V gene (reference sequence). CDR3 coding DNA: TGTGCCTGGCGGACGGGACTAGGGCTCTACGAGCAGTACTTC. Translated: CAWRTGLGLYEQYF.

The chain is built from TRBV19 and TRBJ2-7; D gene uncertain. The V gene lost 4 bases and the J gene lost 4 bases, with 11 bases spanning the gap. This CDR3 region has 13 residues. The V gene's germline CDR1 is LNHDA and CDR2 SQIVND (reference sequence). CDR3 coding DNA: TGTGCCAGTAGTAATGGGTTAGCTTACGAGCAGTACTTC. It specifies CASSNGLAYEQYF.

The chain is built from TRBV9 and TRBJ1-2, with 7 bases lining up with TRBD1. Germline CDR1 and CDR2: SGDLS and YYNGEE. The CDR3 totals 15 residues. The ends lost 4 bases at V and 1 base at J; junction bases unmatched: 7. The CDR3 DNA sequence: TGTGCCAGCAGCACCGGGGACAGTATTAACTATGGCTACACCTTC. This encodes CASSTGDSINYGYTF.

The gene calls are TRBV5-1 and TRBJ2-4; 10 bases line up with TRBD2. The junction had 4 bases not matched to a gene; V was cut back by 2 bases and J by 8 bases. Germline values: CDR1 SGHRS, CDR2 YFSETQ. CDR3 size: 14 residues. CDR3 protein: CASSLGTSEDIQYF. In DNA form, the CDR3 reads TGCGCCAGCAGCTTAGGGACTAGCGAGGACATTCAGTACTTC.

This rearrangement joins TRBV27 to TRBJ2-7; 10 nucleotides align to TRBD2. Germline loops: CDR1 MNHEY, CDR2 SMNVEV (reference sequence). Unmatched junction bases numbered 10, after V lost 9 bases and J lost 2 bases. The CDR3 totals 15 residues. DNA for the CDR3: TGTGCCAGTAGACGTGATCTAGCGGGAGCCTACGAGCAGTACTTC. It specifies CASRRDLAGAYEQYF.

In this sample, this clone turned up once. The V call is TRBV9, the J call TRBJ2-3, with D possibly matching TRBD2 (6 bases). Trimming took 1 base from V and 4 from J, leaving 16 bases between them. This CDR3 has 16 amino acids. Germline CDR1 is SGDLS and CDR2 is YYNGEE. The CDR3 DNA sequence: TGTGCCAGCAGCGTAAGGACTACGGCGGAGTCAGATACGCAGTATTTT. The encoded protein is CASSVRTTAESDTQYF.

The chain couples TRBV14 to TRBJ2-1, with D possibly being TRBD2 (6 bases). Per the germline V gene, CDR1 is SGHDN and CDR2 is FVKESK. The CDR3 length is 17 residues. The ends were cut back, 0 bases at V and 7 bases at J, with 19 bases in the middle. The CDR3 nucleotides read TGTGCCAGCAGCCAAGATTCTTTGAGGGGCGCGGGAAATGAGCAGTTCTTC. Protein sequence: CASSQDSLRGAGNEQFF.

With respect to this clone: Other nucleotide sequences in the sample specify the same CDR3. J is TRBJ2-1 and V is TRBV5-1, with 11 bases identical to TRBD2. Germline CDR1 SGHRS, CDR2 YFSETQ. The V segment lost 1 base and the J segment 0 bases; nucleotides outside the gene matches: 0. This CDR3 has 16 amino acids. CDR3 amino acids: CASSLTSGSSYNEQFF. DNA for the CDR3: TGCGCCAGCAGCTTGACTAGCGGGAGCTCCTACAATGAGCAGTTCTTC.

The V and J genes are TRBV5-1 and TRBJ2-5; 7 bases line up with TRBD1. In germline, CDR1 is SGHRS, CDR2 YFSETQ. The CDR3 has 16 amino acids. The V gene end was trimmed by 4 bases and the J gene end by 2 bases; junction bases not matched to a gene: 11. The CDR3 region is CASSQTVGGGQETQYF. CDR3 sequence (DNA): TGCGCCAGCAGCCAGACGGTAGGGGGCGGGCAAGAGACCCAGTACTTC.

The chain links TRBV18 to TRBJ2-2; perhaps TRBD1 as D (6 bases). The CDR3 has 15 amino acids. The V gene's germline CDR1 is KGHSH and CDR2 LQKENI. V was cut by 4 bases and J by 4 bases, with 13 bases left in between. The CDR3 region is CASSLEQGVTGELFF. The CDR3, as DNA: TGTGCCAGCTCACTGGAACAGGGAGTCACCGGGGAGCTGTTTTTT.

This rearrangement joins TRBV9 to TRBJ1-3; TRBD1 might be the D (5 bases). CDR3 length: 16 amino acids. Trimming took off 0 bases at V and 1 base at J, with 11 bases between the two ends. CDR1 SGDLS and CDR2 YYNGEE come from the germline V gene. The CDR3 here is CASSVGGRGSGNTIYF. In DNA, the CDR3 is TGTGCCAGCAGCGTAGGGGGACGGGGATCTGGAAACACCATATATTTT.

CDR3 DNA sequence: TGTGCCAGCAGTTTCAGGGAAGGGATCTATGGCTACACCTTC. It codes for CASSFREGIYGYTF. The V and J genes are TRBV27 and TRBJ1-2; weak D call: TRBD1 (5 bases). Looked up from germline, CDR1 is MNHEY and CDR2 is SMNVEV (reference sequence). The length of the CDR3 is 14 residues. V was cut by 3 bases and J by 4 bases, with 12 bases left in between.

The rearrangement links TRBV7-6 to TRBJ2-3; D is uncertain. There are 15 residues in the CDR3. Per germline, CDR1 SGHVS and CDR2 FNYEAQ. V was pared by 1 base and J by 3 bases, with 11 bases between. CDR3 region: CASSLGVVSTDTQYF. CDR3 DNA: TGTGCCAGCAGCTTAGGGGTCGTGAGTACAGATACGCAGTATTTT. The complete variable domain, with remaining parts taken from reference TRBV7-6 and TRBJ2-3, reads GAGVSQSPRYKVTKRGQDVALRCDPISGHVSLYWYRQALGQGPEFLTYFNYEAQQDKSGLPNDRFSAERPEGSISTLTIQRTEQRDSAMYRCASSLGVVSTDTQYFGPGTRLTVL.

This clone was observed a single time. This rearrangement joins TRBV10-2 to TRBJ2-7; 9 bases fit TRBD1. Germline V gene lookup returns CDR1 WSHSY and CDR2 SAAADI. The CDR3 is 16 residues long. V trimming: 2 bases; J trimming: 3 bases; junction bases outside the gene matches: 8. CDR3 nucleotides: TGCGCCAGCAGTGAGGGAAGGGACAGGGTTTACTACGAGCAGTACTTC. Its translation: CASSEGRDRVYYEQYF.

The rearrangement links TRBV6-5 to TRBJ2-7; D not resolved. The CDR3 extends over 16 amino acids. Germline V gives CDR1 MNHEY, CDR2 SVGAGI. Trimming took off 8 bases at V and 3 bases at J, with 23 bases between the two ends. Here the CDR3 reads CASRSALGSFGYEQYF. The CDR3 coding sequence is TGTGCCAGCCGTTCGGCCCTGGGTTCCTTTGGCTACGAGCAGTACTTC.

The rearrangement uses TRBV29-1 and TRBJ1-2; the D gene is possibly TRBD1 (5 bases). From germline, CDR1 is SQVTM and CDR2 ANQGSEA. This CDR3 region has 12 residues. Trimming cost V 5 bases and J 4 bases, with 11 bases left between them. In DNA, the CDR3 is TGCAGCGTTCGGGGGAACCTCTATGGCTACACCTTC. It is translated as CSVRGNLYGYTF.

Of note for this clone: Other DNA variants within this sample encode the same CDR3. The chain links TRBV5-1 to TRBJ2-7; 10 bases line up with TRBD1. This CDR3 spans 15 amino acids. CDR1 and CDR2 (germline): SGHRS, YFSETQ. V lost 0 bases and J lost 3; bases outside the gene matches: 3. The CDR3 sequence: CASSLGTGGGYEQYF. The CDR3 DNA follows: TGCGCCAGCAGCTTGGGGACAGGGGGAGGCTACGAGCAGTACTTC.

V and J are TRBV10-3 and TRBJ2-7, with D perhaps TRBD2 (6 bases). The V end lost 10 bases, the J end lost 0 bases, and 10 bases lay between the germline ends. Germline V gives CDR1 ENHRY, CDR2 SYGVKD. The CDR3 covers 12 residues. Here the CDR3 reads CATGTFSYEQYF. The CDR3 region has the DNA TGTGCCACCGGGACTTTCTCCTACGAGCAGTACTTC.

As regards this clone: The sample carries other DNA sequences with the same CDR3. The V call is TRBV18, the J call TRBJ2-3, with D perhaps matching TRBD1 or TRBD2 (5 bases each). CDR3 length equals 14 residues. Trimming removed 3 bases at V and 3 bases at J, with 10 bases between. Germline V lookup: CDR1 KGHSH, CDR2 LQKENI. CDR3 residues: CASSPGGVTDTQYF. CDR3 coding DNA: TGTGCCAGCTCACCTGGGGGAGTGACAGATACGCAGTATTTT.

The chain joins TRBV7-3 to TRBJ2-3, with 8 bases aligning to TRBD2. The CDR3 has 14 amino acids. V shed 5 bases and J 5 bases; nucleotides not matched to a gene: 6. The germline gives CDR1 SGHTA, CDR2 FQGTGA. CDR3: CASSASGSLDTQYF. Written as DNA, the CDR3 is TGTGCCAGCAGCGCCAGCGGGAGTCTAGATACGCAGTATTTT.

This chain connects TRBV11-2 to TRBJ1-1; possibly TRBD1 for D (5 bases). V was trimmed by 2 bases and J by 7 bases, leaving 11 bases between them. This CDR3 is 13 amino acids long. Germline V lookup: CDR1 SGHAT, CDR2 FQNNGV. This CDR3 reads CASSLTGWGEAFF. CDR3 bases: TGTGCCAGCAGCTTAACAGGCTGGGGTGAAGCTTTCTTT.